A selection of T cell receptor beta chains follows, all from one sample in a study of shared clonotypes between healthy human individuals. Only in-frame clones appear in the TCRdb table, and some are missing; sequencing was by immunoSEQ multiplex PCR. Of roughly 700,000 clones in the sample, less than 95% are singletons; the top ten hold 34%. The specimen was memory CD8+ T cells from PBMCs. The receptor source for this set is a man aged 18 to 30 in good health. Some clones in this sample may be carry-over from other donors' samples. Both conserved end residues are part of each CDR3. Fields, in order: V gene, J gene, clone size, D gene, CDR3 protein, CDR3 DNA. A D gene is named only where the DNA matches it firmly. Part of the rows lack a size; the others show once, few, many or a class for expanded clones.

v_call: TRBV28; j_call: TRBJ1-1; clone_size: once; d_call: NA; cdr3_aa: CASSILPRGPEFITEAFF; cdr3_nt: TGTGCCAGCAGTATCCTCCCCCGTGGCCCTGAGTTTATTACTGAAGCTTTCTTT
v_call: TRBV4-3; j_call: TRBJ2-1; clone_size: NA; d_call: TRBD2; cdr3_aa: CASSQGSQLSGGDYNEQFF; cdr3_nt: TGCGCCAGCAGCCAAGGCAGCCAACTCAGCGGGGGGGACTACAATGAGCAGTTCTTC
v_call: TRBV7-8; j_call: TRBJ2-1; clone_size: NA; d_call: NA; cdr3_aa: CASSLVQDEQFF; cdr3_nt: TGTGCCAGCAGCTTAGTCCAGGATGAGCAGTTCTTC
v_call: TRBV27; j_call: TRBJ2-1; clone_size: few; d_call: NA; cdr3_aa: CASSLFAGTAGHEQFF; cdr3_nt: TGTGCCAGCAGTTTGTTCGCGGGAACCGCCGGACATGAGCAGTTCTTC
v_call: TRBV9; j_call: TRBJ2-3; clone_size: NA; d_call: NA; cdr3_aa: CASSLRFDTQYF; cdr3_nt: TGTGCCAGCAGCCTCAGGTTCGATACGCAGTATTTT
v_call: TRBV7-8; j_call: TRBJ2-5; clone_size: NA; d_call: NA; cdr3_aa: CASSPRLRQETQYF; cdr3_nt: TGTGCCAGCAGCCCACGACTTAGACAAGAGACCCAGTACTTC
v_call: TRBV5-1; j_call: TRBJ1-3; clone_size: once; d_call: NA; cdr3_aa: CASSLRGTGNTIYF; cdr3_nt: TGCGCCAGCAGCTTGAGGGGAACCGGAAACACCATATATTTT
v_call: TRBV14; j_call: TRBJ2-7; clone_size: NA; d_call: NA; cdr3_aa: CASSPTDTPYEQYF; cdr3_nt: TGTGCCAGCAGCCCGACTGACACCCCCTACGAGCAGTACTTC
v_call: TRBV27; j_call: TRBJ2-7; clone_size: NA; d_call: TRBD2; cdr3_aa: CASSLGGVSGRMPYEQYF; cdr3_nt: TGTGCCAGCAGTTTAGGGGGAGTTAGCGGGAGGATGCCCTACGAGCAGTACTTC
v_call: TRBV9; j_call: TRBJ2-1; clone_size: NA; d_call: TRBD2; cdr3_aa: CASSVAVSGGRNEQFF; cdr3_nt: TGTGCCAGCAGCGTAGCGGTTAGCGGGGGAAGGAATGAGCAGTTCTTC
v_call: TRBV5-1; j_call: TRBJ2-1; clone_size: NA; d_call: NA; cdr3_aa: CASSAAEPIFDEQFF; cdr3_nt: TGCGCCAGCAGTGCGGCGGAACCGATCTTTGATGAGCAGTTCTTC
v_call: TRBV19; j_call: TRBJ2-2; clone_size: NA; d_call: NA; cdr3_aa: CASSSDRFNTGELFF; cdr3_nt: TGTGCCAGTAGTTCTGACAGATTCAACACCGGGGAGCTGTTTTTT
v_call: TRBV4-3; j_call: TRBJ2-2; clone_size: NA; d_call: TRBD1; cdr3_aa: CATGTGATGELFF; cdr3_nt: TGCGCCACCGGGACAGGGGCCACCGGGGAGCTGTTTTTT
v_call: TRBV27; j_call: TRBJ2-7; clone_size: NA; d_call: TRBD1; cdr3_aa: CASSLSGTGVHEQYF; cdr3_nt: TGTGCCAGCAGTTTATCCGGGACAGGGGTCCACGAGCAGTACTTC
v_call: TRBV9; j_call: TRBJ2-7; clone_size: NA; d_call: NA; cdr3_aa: CASSLTGREQYF; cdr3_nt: TGTGCCAGCAGCCTTACAGGGAGGGAGCAGTACTTC
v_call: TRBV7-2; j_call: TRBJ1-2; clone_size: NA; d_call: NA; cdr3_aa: CASSWGPYKDYGYTF; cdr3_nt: TGTGCCAGCAGCTGGGGTCCCTACAAGGACTATGGCTACACCTTC
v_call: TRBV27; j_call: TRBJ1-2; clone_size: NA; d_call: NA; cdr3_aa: CASSLNGGGYGYTF; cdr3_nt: TGTGCCAGCAGTTTAAATGGGGGCGGCTATGGCTACACCTTC
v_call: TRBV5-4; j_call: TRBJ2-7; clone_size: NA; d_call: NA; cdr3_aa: CASSPDRSAYEQYF; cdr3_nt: TGTGCCAGCAGCCCTGACAGGAGCGCCTACGAGCAGTACTTC
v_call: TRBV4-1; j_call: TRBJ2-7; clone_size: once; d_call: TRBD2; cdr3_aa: CASSQGRGLAEIYEQYF; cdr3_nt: TGCGCCAGCAGCCAAGGCCGGGGACTAGCGGAGATATACGAGCAGTACTTC
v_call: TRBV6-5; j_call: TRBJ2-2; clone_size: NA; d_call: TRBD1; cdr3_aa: CASSSETGENTGELFF; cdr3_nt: TGTGCCAGCAGTTCCGAAACAGGGGAGAACACCGGGGAGCTGTTTTTT
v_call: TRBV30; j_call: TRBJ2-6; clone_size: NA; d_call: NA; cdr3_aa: CAWRGGTGANVLTF; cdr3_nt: TGTGCCTGGAGGGGGGGAACTGGGGCCAACGTCCTGACTTTC
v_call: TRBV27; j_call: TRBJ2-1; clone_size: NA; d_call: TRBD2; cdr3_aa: CATGTSGSPGNEQFF; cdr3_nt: TGTGCCACCGGGACTAGCGGAAGTCCAGGCAATGAGCAGTTCTTC
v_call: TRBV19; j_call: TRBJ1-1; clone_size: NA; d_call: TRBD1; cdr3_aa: CASSIRDRGPEAFF; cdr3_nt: TGTGCCAGTAGTATCCGGGACAGGGGCCCTGAAGCTTTCTTT
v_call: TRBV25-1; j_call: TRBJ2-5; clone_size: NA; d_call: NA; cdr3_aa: CASSVGSVEETQYF; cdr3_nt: TGTGCCAGCAGTGTTGGTAGTGTAGAAGAGACCCAGTACTTC
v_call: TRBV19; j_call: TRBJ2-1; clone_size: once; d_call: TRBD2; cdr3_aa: CASTSGLVYNEQFF; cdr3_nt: TGTGCCAGTACCTCCGGACTAGTCTACAATGAGCAGTTCTTC
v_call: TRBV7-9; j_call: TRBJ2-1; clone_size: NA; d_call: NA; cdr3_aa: CASSTTLALSYNEQFF; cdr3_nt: TGTGCCAGCAGCACGACGCTAGCACTCTCCTACAATGAGCAGTTCTTC
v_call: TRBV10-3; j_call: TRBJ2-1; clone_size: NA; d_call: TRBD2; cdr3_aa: CAISDPGLVLDEQFF; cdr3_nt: TGTGCCATCAGTGATCCGGGACTAGTCTTGGATGAGCAGTTCTTC
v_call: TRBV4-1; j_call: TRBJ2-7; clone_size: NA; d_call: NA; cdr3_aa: CASSQEGSGEGYF; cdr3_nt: TGCGCCAGCAGCCAAGAGGGTTCGGGTGAGGGGTACTTC
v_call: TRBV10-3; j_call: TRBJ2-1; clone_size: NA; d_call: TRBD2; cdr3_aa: CAISESMAGDYNEQFF; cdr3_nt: TGTGCCATCAGTGAGTCGATGGCGGGAGACTACAATGAGCAGTTCTTC
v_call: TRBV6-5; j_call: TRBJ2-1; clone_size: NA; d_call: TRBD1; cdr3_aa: CASSYSSGQRHNEQFF; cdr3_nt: TGTGCCAGCAGTTACTCCTCGGGACAGAGGCATAATGAGCAGTTCTTC
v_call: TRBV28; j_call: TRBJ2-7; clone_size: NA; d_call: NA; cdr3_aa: CASTRPSERSLNEQYF; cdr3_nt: TGTGCCAGCACGCGACCTTCCGAACGCAGTCTCAACGAGCAGTACTTC
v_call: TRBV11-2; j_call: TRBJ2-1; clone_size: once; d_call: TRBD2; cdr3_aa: CASSRIAGAEQFF; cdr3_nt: TGTGCCAGCAGCCGGATAGCGGGAGCTGAGCAGTTCTTC
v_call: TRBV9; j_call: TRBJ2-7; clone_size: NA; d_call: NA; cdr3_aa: CASSSSGREQYF; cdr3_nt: TGTGCCAGCAGCTCATCAGGGAGGGAGCAGTACTTC
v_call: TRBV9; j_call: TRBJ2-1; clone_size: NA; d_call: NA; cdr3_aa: CASSVTPRIDEQFF; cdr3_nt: TGTGCCAGCAGCGTAACCCCCCGGATCGATGAGCAGTTCTTC
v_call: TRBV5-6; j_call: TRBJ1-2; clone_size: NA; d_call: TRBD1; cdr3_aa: CASSSGQGYYGYTF; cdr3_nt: TGTGCCAGCAGCTCTGGACAGGGATACTATGGCTACACCTTC
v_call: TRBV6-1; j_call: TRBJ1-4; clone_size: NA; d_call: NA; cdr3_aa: CASSELGAIATNEKLFF; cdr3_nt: TGTGCCAGCAGTGAATTGGGGGCGATTGCAACTAATGAAAAACTGTTTTTT
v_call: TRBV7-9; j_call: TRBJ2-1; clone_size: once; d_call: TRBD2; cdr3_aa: CASSSLWREGYNEQFF; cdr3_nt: TGTGCCAGCAGCTCCTTATGGCGGGAGGGTTACAATGAGCAGTTCTTC
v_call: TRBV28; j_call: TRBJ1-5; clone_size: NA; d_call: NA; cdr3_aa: CASSLTVNSNQPQHF; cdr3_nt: TGTGCCAGCTCATTAACAGTAAATAGCAATCAGCCCCAGCATTTT
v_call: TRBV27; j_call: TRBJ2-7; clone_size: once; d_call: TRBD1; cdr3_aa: CASRTGYEQYF; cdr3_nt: TGTGCCAGCAGGACAGGGTACGAGCAGTACTTC
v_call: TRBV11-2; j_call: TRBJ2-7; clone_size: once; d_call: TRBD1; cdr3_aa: CASRRYRGQVEQYF; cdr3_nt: TGTGCCAGCAGGAGATACAGGGGGCAGGTCGAGCAGTACTTC